These T cell receptor beta chains were read from a single sample in a study of blood T cells in healthy people across ages. TCRdb reprocessed the 5' RACE reads with MiXCR, giving one entry per CDR3 protein. Of hundreds of thousands of distinct CDR3 sequences in the sample, about 48% were seen once. The specimen sequenced was blood. These receptors were taken from a man aged 25 to 40 in good health. Both conserved end residues are part of each CDR3. Fields, in order: D gene, J gene, V gene, CDR3 length, clone size, CDR3 DNA, CDR3 protein. D genes are given only for firm matches. Some rows have no size entry. The others give once, few or many, or a class for an expanded clone.

NA | TRBJ2-7 | TRBV5-1 | 16 | NA | TGCGCCAGCAGCTTGTTCCCAACAGGGTCCCGTGTCGAGCAGTACTTC | CASSLFPTGSRVEQYF
TRBD2 | TRBJ2-3 | TRBV7-2 | 16 | NA | TGTGCCAGCAGCCAGCCCCGACTAGCGAAGGAGAATACGCAGTATTTT | CASSQPRLAKENTQYF
NA | TRBJ2-7 | TRBV20-1 | 15 | few | TGCAGTGCCACGGCACAGGGCAGATCAAACTACGAGCAGTACTTC | CSATAQGRSNYEQYF
NA | TRBJ2-7 | TRBV3-1 | 15 | few | TGTGCCAGCAGCCACTCCGGGACAAGGTCCTACGAGCAGTACTTC | CASSHSGTRSYEQYF
TRBD2 | TRBJ2-3 | TRBV20-1 | 14 | NA | TGCAGTGTCACGGGGGGGCGCTACACAGATACGCAGTATTTT | CSVTGGRYTDTQYF
TRBD1 | TRBJ1-5 | TRBV10-1 | 13 | NA | TGCGCCACCAGCCGGGACAGCCATCAGCCCCAGCATTTT | CATSRDSHQPQHF
TRBD2 | TRBJ2-7 | TRBV4-1 | 16 | NA | TGCGCCAGCAGCCAAGTTGACCTAGCGGACTCCTACGAGCAGTACTTC | CASSQVDLADSYEQYF
TRBD2 | TRBJ2-2 | TRBV3-1 | 16 | NA | TGTGCCAGCAGCATCACTAGCGGGGGGGCCACCGGGGAGCTGTTTTTT | CASSITSGGATGELFF
TRBD1 | TRBJ1-5 | TRBV6-5 | 19 | NA | TGTGCCAGCAGTTACTCAACCCCCGGGCACAGGGGAGGAAATCAGCCCCAGCATTTT | CASSYSTPGHRGGNQPQHF
TRBD1 | TRBJ2-7 | TRBV20-1 | 15 | once | TGCAGTGCTAGGGACAGGGTCACAGGGACCTACGAGCAGTACTTC | CSARDRVTGTYEQYF
NA | TRBJ2-5 | TRBV6-2/TRBV6-3 | 15 | few | TGTGCCAGCAGTAGGTGGGGCGCAGAGCGAGAGACCCAGTACTTC | CASSRWGAERETQYF
NA | TRBJ1-1 | TRBV2 | 14 | once | TGTGCCAGCAACTGGGGTGGGAGGTCCACTGAAGCTTTCTTT | CASNWGGRSTEAFF
NA | TRBJ2-1 | TRBV7-2 | 15 | NA | TGTGCCAGCAGCTTCGACGCGCAGGGATCATGGGAGCAGTTCTTC | CASSFDAQGSWEQFF
TRBD2 | TRBJ2-1 | TRBV5-1 | 15 | NA | TGCGCCAGCAGGGAGCTGGCGGGGGATCTCAATGAGCAGTTCTTC | CASRELAGDLNEQFF
NA | TRBJ1-5 | TRBV12-3/TRBV12-4 | 14 | few | TGTGCCAGCAGTTCGGGGGGAAGAAATCAGCCCCAGCATTTT | CASSSGGRNQPQHF
NA | TRBJ1-5 | TRBV7-2 | 12 | NA | TGTGCCAGCAGCGGGGCTGCTCAGCCCCAGCATTTT | CASSGAAQPQHF
NA | TRBJ1-1 | TRBV6-5 | 13 | NA | TGTGTCAGCCGTATACGGCGGACGGCTGAAGCTTTCTTT | CVSRIRRTAEAFF
TRBD1 | TRBJ2-1 | TRBV28 | 15 | few | TGTGCCAGCAGCTTACGGGACAGGCCATACAATGAGCAGTTCTTC | CASSLRDRPYNEQFF
NA | TRBJ2-7 | TRBV29-1 | 13 | few | TGCAGCGTTGAGGATAGGGCGGCCTACGAGCAGTACTTC | CSVEDRAAYEQYF
NA | TRBJ1-6 | TRBV6-6 | 12 | NA | TGTGCCAGCACCCCGAACTTTTCACCCCTCCACTTT | CASTPNFSPLHF
NA | TRBJ2-7 | TRBV20-1 | 13 | NA | TGCAGTGCCGGAGGGAGCGAGATCTACGAGCAGTACTTC | CSAGGSEIYEQYF
NA | TRBJ2-3 | TRBV4-1 | 16 | few | TGCGCCAGCAGCCAACGGGCGGGTGATTCCACAGATACGCAGTATTTT | CASSQRAGDSTDTQYF
NA | TRBJ2-6 | TRBV4-3 | 16 | NA | TGCGCCAGCAGCAAAGATAAGGGATCTGGGGCCACCGTCCTGACTTTC | CASSKDKGSGATVLTF
NA | TRBJ1-1 | TRBV21-1 | 15 | NA | TGTGCCAGCAGCAAGGCGTTGACAGGGGTTAGGCAAGCTTTCTTT | CASSKALTGVRQAFF
NA | TRBJ1-2 | TRBV29-1 | 11 | NA | TGCAGCGTTGTCGAGGGCCATGGCTACACCTTC | CSVVEGHGYTF
NA | TRBJ1-5 | TRBV29-1 | 13 | NA | TGCAGCGTTATGGACACCTCATCAGCGCCCCAGCATTTT | CSVMDTSSAPQHF
TRBD2 | TRBJ2-3 | TRBV10-3 | 17 | once | TGTGCCATCAGTGAGTCGTTTAGCGGGGGGACTCCAGATACGCAGTATTTT | CAISESFSGGTPDTQYF
TRBD1 | TRBJ1-5 | TRBV20-1 | 14 | NA | TGCAGTGCCCCCCCGGGACAGGGGGCTCAGCCCCAGCATTTT | CSAPPGQGAQPQHF
NA | TRBJ1-4 | TRBV6-1 | 14 | NA | TGTGCCAGCAGTGAGGGGGAAGCTAATGAAAAACTGTTTTTT | CASSEGEANEKLFF
TRBD2 | TRBJ2-3 | TRBV6-5 | 14 | NA | TGTGCCAGCAGTCCTAGCGGGACTTTCCATACGCAGTATTTT | CASSPSGTFHTQYF
NA | TRBJ1-2 | TRBV7-3 | 15 | few | TGTGCCAGCAGCTTAACGGGGGACCCTACGGCGGGCTACACCTTC | CASSLTGDPTAGYTF
NA | TRBJ2-3 | TRBV5-1 | 15 | NA | TGCGCCAGCAGCTTGGTCGGGGAGGGCACAGATACGCAGTATTTT | CASSLVGEGTDTQYF
NA | TRBJ1-2 | TRBV3-1 | 16 | few | TGTGCCAGCAGCCAACAACCGGGACGGCTTAACTATGGCTACACCTTC | CASSQQPGRLNYGYTF
TRBD2 | TRBJ2-5 | TRBV6-2/TRBV6-3 | 15 | NA | TGTGCCTCCAGGGCCGGGGGAGGGTCCTACAATGAGCAGTACTTC | CASRAGGGSYNEQYF
TRBD2 | TRBJ2-1 | TRBV10-3 | 14 | once | TGTGCCATTAATAGCGGGGGCTCCTACAATGAGCAGTTCTTC | CAINSGGSYNEQFF
NA | TRBJ2-7 | TRBV2 | 15 | NA | TGTGCCAGCACCTGGGAGGACTCCGACCCCAATGAGCAGTACTTC | CASTWEDSDPNEQYF
NA | TRBJ1-1 | TRBV4-2 | 14 | NA | TGTGCCAGCAGCCAAGATCCAGTGAACACTGAAGCTTTCTTT | CASSQDPVNTEAFF
TRBD2 | TRBJ2-5 | TRBV6-1 | 17 | once | TGTGCCAGCAGCCCCGGGGTAGCGGGAGGGCTTTCAGAGACCCAGTACTTC | CASSPGVAGGLSETQYF
TRBD1 | TRBJ1-1 | TRBV2 | 12 | NA | TGTGCCAGCAGAGGGGACAGTTCGGCAGCTTTCTTT | CASRGDSSAAFF
NA | TRBJ1-5 | TRBV7-2 | 13 | NA | TGTGCCAGCAGCTCACCGGACCGTCAGCCCCAGCATTTT | CASSSPDRQPQHF
TRBD1 | TRBJ1-2 | TRBV20-1 | 13 | NA | TGCAGTGCCTTGGAAGGACAGGGGCACGGCTACACCTTC | CSALEGQGHGYTF
TRBD1 | TRBJ2-1 | TRBV19 | 15 | NA | TGTGCCAGTAGTAGAGAGGGGACAGTCTACAATGAGCAGTTCTTC | CASSREGTVYNEQFF